These 25 T cell receptor beta chains originate from one sample sequenced in a study of shared clonotypes between healthy human individuals. Naivety among CD8 cells was defined by CD45RO negativity and positive CCR7 selection, thereby excluding terminally differentiated effector memory CD45RA+ cells. Some clones are missing from TCRdb's copy, which holds only in-frame ones; the method was immunoSEQ multiplex PCR. The sample shows some 2 million clones, over 85% of them seen only once. Sequenced input: naive CD8+ T cells sorted from blood. The receptor set was obtained from a young man in good health.

V usage is TRBV14 and J usage is TRBJ2-2; 7 nucleotides match TRBD1. Germline V gives CDR1 SGHDN, CDR2 FVKESK. This CDR3 comprises 16 residues. The V segment lost 4 bases and the J segment 4 bases; nucleotides outside the gene matches: 9. The CDR3 bases are TGTGCCAGCAGCCTGGGACAGTCTTTGTTCACCGGGGAGCTGTTTTTT. It encodes CASSLGQSLFTGELFF.

This clone was seen once. Other DNA sequences in the same sample also yield this CDR3. V usage is TRBV6-5 and J usage is TRBJ1-1; 8 nucleotides match TRBD1. The junction had 4 bases not matched to a gene; V was cut back by 0 bases and J by 7 bases. This CDR3 has 14 amino acids. Per germline, CDR1 MNHEY and CDR2 SVGAGI. CDR3 residues: CASSYSTGAGEAFF. The CDR3 region has the DNA TGTGCCAGCAGTTACTCGACAGGGGCCGGTGAAGCTTTCTTT.

The CDR3 nucleotides are TGTGCCAGCCAAACACAGGGAAACACTGAAGCTTTCTTT. It is translated as CASQTQGNTEAFF. V usage is TRBV5-6 and J usage is TRBJ1-1, with a possible D match to TRBD1 (6 bases). CDR1 is SGHDT, CDR2 YYEEEE, per germline. CDR3 length equals 13 residues. Trimming shortened V by 7 bases and J by 2 bases, and 12 bases separated the two germline ends. Combining the CDR3 with reference TRBV5-6 and TRBJ1-1 gives the whole variable domain DAGVTQSPTHLIKTRGQQVTLRCSPKSGHDTVSWYQQALGQGPQFIFQYYEEEERQRGNFPDRFSGHQFPNYSSELNVNALLLGDSALYLCASQTQGNTEAFFGQGTRLTVV.

CDR3: CASSLFGKAPGEQYF. CDR3 nucleotides: TGTGCCAGCAGTTTATTCGGGAAGGCCCCCGGAGAGCAGTACTTC. V gene TRBV27 combines with J gene TRBJ2-7; TRBD2 is a possible D gene (5 bases). CDR1 and CDR2 (germline): MNHEY, SMNVEV (reference sequence). CDR3 length: 15 amino acids. The V and J ends lost 1 base and 7 bases respectively, with 17 bases between them.

The chain recombines TRBV6-6 with TRBJ2-5; unclear D gene. Germline V gene sequence: CDR1 MNHNY, CDR2 SVGAGI (reference sequence). V lost 5 bases, J lost 0 bases, and 10 bases lay in between. The CDR3 extends over 14 amino acids. CDR3 bases: TGTGCCAGCAGTGCCGCGGAGTACCAAGAGACCCAGTACTTC. This translates into CASSAAEYQETQYF.

The chain employs TRBV13 and TRBJ2-3; D unclear. Per germline, CDR1 PRHDT and CDR2 FYEKMQ (reference sequence). The ends were cut back, 6 bases at V and 6 bases at J, with 16 bases in the middle. CDR3 length: 14 residues. In DNA, the CDR3 is TGTGCCAGCAGTATAGGCACCAGAAGGGATACGCAGTATTTT. Its protein product is CASSIGTRRDTQYF.

A remark on this clone: This sample also contains other DNA sequences that code for the same CDR3. The DNA for the CDR3 is TGTGCCAGCAGCCTCGGGACAGTTTCCTACGAGCAGTACTTC. It encodes CASSLGTVSYEQYF. V is TRBV5-6 and J is TRBJ2-7; 7 bases fit TRBD1. The V and J ends lost 4 bases and 1 base, in that order; junction bases with no gene match: 5. CDR3 length: 14 residues. Germline V CDR1 and CDR2: SGHDT, YYEEEE.

The chain employs TRBV28 and TRBJ2-5; D possibly corresponds to TRBD1 (6 bases). V lost 1 base and J 1 base, leaving 16 bases between the germline ends. Germline V gene lookup returns CDR1 MDHEN and CDR2 SYDVKM. The CDR3 consists of 17 residues. For the CDR3, the DNA is TGTGCCAGCAGTTTATTCCCGCGACAGGCGTCCCAAGAGACCCAGTACTTC. Translation gives CASSLFPRQASQETQYF.

The V call is TRBV2, the J call TRBJ2-7, with D hard to call. From germline, CDR1 is SNHLY and CDR2 FYNNEI. V was shortened by 5 bases and J by 0 bases, with 11 bases between the two germline ends. CDR3 length equals 14 residues. CDR3 nucleotide sequence: TGTGCCAGCAGTCTGGCGATCAGCTCCTACGAGCAGTACTTC. Its protein product is CASSLAISSYEQYF. Drawing the rest from reference TRBV2 and TRBJ2-7, the complete variable domain is EPEVTQTPSHQVTQMGQEVILRCVPISNHLYFYWYRQILGQKVEFLVSFYNNEISEKSEIFDDQFSVERPDGSNFTLKIRSTKLEDSAMYFCASSLAISSYEQYFGPGTRLTVT.

In DNA form, the CDR3 reads TGTGCCAGTCAGGGGTTAGCGGTACCAGATACGCAGTATTTT. Protein sequence: CASQGLAVPDTQYF. The chain couples TRBV28 to TRBJ2-3; D assignment may be TRBD1 or TRBD2 (6 bases each). Germline loops: CDR1 MDHEN, CDR2 SYDVKM. V dropped 9 bases and J dropped 4 bases, with 17 bases sitting between them. The CDR3 covers 14 residues.

For the CDR3, the DNA is TGTGCCAGTAGCTTCAGGGGGCTTGGGGCTAATTCACCCCTCCACTTT. Its protein is CASSFRGLGANSPLHF. The genes are TRBV19 and TRBJ1-6; the match to TRBD1 covers 8 bases. From germline, CDR1 is LNHDA and CDR2 SQIVND (reference sequence). V shed 6 bases, J shed 6 bases, and the junction held 10 bases outside the gene matches. The CDR3 covers 16 residues.

The genes are TRBV30 and TRBJ2-7, with D possibly TRBD1 on 6 matching bases. Germline V gives CDR1 GTSNPN, CDR2 SVGIG (reference sequence). With 8 bases removed from V and 0 bases from J, the gap between germline ends came to 14 bases. This CDR3 region has 13 residues. The CDR3 region is CAATTGYSYEQYF. In nucleotides, the CDR3 is TGTGCCGCCACTACAGGGTACTCCTACGAGCAGTACTTC.

The chain carries TRBV6-5 and TRBJ2-7; 9 bases map to TRBD2. The CDR3 has 15 amino acids. Trimming removed 5 bases from V and 0 bases from J; junction bases left unmatched: 5. The germline V gene has CDR1 MNHEY and CDR2 SVGAGI. The CDR3 DNA reads as TGTGCCAGCAGTGGTGGACTAGCGTCCTCCTACGAGCAGTACTTC. It codes for CASSGGLASSYEQYF.

V and J are TRBV25-1 and TRBJ2-1; D is unresolved. CDR1 and CDR2 (germline): MGHDK, SYGVNS. V lost 5 bases, J lost 3 bases, and 11 bases lay in between. CDR3 length: 14 amino acids. CDR3 bases: TGTGCCAGCAGTCAGAATGGTGGCTACAATGAGCAGTTCTTC. Protein product: CASSQNGGYNEQFF.

J is TRBJ2-7 and V is TRBV4-3; tentative D call: TRBD1 (5 bases). The CDR3 is made up of 16 amino acids. Germline-derived CDR1 and CDR2 are LGHNA and YSLEER. V gave up 0 bases and J gave up 4 bases, with 16 bases separating them. The CDR3 DNA is TGCGCCAGCAGCCAAGATTTCCCAGGGAAGGGATACGAGCAGTACTTC. Protein product: CASSQDFPGKGYEQYF.

The rearrangement joins TRBV4-3 to TRBJ2-7; 10 bases line up with TRBD2. The junction had 6 bases not matched to a gene; V was cut back by 0 bases and J by 4 bases. Germline loops: CDR1 LGHNA, CDR2 YSLEER. The CDR3 contains 16 residues. The CDR3 nucleotides are TGCGCCAGCAGCCAAGATTGGGCTAGCGGGAGTTACGAGCAGTACTTC. It encodes CASSQDWASGSYEQYF.

The chain employs TRBV4-1 and TRBJ1-5; 8 bases agree with TRBD1. CDR3 size: 15 residues. Germline CDR1 reads MGHRA; CDR2 reads YSYEKL. V trimming: 1 base; J trimming: 6 bases; junction bases outside the gene matches: 5. Written as DNA, the CDR3 is TGCGCCAGCAGCCAAGTTCCAGGGGGCGGTCAGCCCCAGCATTTT. Encoded protein: CASSQVPGGGQPQHF.

Note on this clone: Other DNA sequences in the same sample also yield this CDR3. This chain uses TRBV19 with TRBJ2-5; 8 positions agree with TRBD2. The V gene's germline CDR1 is LNHDA and CDR2 SQIVND (reference sequence). The CDR3 contains 13 residues. After removal of 3 bases from V and 4 bases from J, the junction contained 1 base not matched to a gene. This CDR3 is CASSILAGETQYF. CDR3 DNA: TGTGCCAGTAGTATTCTAGCGGGAGAGACCCAGTACTTC. The full variable domain, rest sourced from reference TRBV19 and TRBJ2-5, is DGGITQSPKYLFRKEGQNVTLSCEQNLNHDAMYWYRQDPGQGLRLIYYSQIVNDFQKGDIAEGYSVSREKKESFPLTVTSAQKNPTAFYLCASSILAGETQYFGPGTRLLVL.

This clone was observed a few times. CDR3 DNA: TGTGCCAGCAGTTTAGGTCCGAGGCCTTCGGAGAATTCACCCCTCCACTTT. Translating gives CASSLGPRPSENSPLHF. The chain couples TRBV27 to TRBJ1-6; D not resolved. V lost 2 bases and J 7 bases, leaving 18 bases between the germline ends. Germline V gene sequence: CDR1 MNHEY, CDR2 SMNVEV (reference sequence). The CDR3 contains 17 residues.

This chain connects TRBV19 to TRBJ2-7; 7 nucleotides match TRBD1. CDR3 length equals 17 residues. Trimming at V came to 4 bases and at J to 2 bases, leaving 14 bases not matched to a gene. Looked up from germline, CDR1 is LNHDA and CDR2 is SQIVND (reference sequence). The CDR3 reads CASSTRGQFLSAYEQYF. As DNA, the CDR3 is TGTGCCAGTAGTACCAGGGGACAGTTCTTATCAGCCTACGAGCAGTACTTC.

The chain combines TRBV27 with TRBJ1-5, with 9 bases that match TRBD1. This CDR3 has 15 amino acids. Germline V CDR1 and CDR2: MNHEY, SMNVEV (reference sequence). V trimming: 5 bases; J trimming: 6 bases; junction bases outside the gene matches: 8. Written as DNA, the CDR3 is TGTGCCAGCAGTCCGCGACAGGGGGGATTTCAGCCCCAGCATTTT. Translation gives CASSPRQGGFQPQHF.

Details on this clone: The sample holds other DNA sequences that translate to the same CDR3. The CDR3 protein is CASSLANTGELFF. The DNA of the CDR3 is TGCGCCAGCAGCTTGGCGAACACCGGGGAGCTGTTTTTT. The chain uses TRBV5-1 and TRBJ2-2; D is uncertain. This CDR3 is 13 amino acids long. Germline CDR1 reads SGHRS; CDR2 reads YFSETQ. Trimming stripped 0 bases from V and 0 bases from J, with 0 bases between.

The V and J genes are TRBV4-3 and TRBJ1-2; TRBD1 aligns across 10 bases. The CDR3 has 17 residues. From germline, CDR1 is LGHNA and CDR2 YSLEER. Trimming removed 2 bases from V and 3 bases from J; junction bases left unmatched: 9. The CDR3: CASSQSGTGEGHYGYTF. DNA of the CDR3: TGCGCCAGCAGCCAAAGTGGGACAGGGGAAGGGCACTATGGCTACACCTTC.

The chain is built from TRBV4-1 and TRBJ2-2; 12 bases align to TRBD2. Germline CDR1 MGHRA, CDR2 YSYEKL. The CDR3 has 18 amino acids. With V trimmed by 4 bases and J by 4 bases, 10 bases remained unmatched. The CDR3 loop reads CASSPTASGGAVTGELFF. DNA of the CDR3: TGCGCCAGCAGCCCGACAGCTAGCGGGGGGGCTGTCACCGGGGAGCTGTTTTTT.

This chain links TRBV7-9 with TRBJ2-7; D is undetermined. The CDR3 runs to 11 residues. The V end was cut by 4 bases, the J end by 6 bases, with 7 bases between. The germline V gene encodes CDR1 SEHNR and CDR2 FQNEAQ (reference sequence). This CDR3 is CASSSLTEQYF. Written as DNA, the CDR3 is TGTGCCAGCAGCTCCCTCACCGAGCAGTACTTC.